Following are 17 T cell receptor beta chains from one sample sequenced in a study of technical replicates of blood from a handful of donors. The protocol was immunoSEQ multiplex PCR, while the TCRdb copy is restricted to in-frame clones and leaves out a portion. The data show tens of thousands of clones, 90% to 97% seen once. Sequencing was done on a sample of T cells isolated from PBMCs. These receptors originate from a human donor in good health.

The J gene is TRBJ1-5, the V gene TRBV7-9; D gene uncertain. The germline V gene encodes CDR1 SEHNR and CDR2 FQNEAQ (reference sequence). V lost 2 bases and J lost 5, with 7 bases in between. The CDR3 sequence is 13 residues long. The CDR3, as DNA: TGTGCCAGCAGCTTAATCGAGGATCAGCCCCAGCATTTT. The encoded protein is CASSLIEDQPQHF.

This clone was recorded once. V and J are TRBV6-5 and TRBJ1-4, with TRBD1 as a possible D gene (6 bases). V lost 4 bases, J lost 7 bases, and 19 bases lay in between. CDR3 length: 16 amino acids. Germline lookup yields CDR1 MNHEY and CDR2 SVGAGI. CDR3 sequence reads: CASSLTTGTSGEKLFF. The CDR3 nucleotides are TGTGCCAGCAGTTTGACAACCGGGACATCTGGTGAAAAACTGTTTTTT.

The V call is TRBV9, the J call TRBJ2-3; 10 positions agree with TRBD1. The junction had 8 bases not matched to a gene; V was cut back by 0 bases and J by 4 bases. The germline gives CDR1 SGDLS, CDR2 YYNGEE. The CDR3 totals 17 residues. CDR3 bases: TGTGCCAGCAGCGTAGAGGGAGACAGGGGGCGATCAGATACGCAGTATTTT. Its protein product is CASSVEGDRGRSDTQYF.

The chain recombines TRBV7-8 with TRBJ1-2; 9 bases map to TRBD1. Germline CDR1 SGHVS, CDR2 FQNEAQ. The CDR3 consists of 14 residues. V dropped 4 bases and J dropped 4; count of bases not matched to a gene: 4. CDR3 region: CASSSKTGGYGYTF. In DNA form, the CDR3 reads TGTGCCAGCAGCTCGAAGACAGGGGGCTATGGCTACACCTTC.

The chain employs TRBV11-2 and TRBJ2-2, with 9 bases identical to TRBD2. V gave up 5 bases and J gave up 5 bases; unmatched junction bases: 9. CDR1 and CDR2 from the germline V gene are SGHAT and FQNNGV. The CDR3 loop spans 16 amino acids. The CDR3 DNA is TGTGCCAGCAGCCGTCTAGCGGGATTGATTACCGGGGAGCTGTTTTTT. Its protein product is CASSRLAGLITGELFF.

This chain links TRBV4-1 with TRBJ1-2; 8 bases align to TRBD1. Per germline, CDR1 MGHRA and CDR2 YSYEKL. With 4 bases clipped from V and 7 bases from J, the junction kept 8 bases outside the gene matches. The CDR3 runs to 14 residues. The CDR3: CASSLTGGGRGYTF. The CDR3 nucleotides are TGCGCCAGCAGCCTAACAGGGGGAGGTCGTGGCTACACCTTC.

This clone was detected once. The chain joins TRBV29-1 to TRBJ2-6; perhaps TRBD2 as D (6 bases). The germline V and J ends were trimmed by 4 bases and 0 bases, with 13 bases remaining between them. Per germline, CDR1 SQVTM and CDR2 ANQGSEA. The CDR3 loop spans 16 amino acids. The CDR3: CSVAGDLTSGANVLTF. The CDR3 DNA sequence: TGCAGCGTTGCTGGGGACTTAACCTCTGGGGCCAACGTCCTGACTTTC.

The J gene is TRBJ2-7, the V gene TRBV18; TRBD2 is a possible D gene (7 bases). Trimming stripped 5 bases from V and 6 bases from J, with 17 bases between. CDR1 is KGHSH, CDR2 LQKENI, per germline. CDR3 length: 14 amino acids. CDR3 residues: CASSRSRGAGEQYF. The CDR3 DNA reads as TGTGCCAGCTCAAGAAGTCGGGGGGCCGGCGAGCAGTACTTC.

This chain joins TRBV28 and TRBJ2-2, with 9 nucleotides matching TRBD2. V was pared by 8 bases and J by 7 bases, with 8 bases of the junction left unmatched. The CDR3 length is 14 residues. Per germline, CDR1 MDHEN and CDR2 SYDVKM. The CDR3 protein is CASLLAGVGGELFF. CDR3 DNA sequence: TGTGCCAGCCTTTTAGCGGGAGTTGGCGGGGAGCTGTTTTTT.

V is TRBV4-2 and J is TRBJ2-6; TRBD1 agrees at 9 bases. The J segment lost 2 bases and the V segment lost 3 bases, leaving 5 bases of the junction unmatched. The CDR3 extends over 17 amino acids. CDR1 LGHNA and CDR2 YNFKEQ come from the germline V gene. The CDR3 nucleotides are TGTGCCAGCAGCCATTCACAGGGGGCGCCTGGGGCCAACGTCCTGACTTTC. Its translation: CASSHSQGAPGANVLTF.

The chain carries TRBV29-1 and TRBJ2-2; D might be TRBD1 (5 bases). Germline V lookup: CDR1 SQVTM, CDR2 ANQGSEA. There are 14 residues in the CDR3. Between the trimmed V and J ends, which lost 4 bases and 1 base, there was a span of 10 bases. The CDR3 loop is CSVAGRRNTGELFF. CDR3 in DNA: TGCAGCGTTGCAGGGCGTAGGAACACCGGGGAGCTGTTTTTT.

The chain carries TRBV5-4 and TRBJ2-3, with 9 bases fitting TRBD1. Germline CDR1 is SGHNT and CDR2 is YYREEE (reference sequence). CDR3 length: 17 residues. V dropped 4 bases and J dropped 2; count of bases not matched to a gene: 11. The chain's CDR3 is CASSVDPTGGVTDTQYF. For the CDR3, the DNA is TGTGCCAGCAGCGTGGACCCCACAGGGGGCGTCACAGATACGCAGTATTTT.

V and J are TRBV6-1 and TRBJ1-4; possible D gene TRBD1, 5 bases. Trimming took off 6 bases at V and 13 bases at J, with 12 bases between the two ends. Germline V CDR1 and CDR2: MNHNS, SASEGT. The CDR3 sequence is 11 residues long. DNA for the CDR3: TGTGCCAGCAGGACTGGACATCGACTGTTTTTT. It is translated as CASRTGHRLFF.

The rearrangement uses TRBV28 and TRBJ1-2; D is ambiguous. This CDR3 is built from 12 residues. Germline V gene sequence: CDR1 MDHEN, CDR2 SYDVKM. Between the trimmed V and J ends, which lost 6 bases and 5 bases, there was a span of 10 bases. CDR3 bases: TGTGCCAGCAGCTCGGGTAGTTATGGCTACACCTTC. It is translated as CASSSGSYGYTF.

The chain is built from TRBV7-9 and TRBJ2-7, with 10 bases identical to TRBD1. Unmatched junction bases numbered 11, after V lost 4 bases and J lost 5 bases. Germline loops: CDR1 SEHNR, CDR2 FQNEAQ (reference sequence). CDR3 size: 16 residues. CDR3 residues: CASSSGQGQGSHEQYF. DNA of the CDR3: TGTGCCAGCAGCTCTGGACAGGGACAGGGGTCCCACGAGCAGTACTTC.

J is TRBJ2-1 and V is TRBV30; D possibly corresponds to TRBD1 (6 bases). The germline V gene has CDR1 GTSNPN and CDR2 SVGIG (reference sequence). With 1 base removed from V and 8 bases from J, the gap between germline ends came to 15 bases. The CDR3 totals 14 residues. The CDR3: CAWSAPKQGDEQFF. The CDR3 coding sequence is TGTGCCTGGAGTGCCCCCAAACAGGGAGATGAGCAGTTCTTC. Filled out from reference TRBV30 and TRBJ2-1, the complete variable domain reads SQTIHQWPATLVQPVGSPLSLECTVEGTSNPNLYWYRQAAGRGLQLLFYSVGIGQISSEVPQNLSASRPQDRQFILSSKKLLLSDSGFYLCAWSAPKQGDEQFFGPGTRLTVL.

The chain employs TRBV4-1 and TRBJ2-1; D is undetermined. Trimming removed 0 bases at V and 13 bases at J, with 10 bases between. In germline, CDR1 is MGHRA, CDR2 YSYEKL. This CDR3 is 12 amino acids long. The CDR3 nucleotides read TGCGCCAGCAGCCAAGATAAACGGGTACAGTTCTTC. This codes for CASSQDKRVQFF.